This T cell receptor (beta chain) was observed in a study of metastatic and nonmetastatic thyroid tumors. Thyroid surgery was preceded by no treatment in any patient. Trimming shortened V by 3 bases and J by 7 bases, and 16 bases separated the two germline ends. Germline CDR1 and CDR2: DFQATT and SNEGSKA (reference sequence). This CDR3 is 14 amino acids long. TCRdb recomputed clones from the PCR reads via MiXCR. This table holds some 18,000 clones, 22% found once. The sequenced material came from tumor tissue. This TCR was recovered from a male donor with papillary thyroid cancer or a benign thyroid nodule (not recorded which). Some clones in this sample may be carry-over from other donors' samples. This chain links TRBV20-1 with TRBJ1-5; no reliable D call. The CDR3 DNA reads TGCAGTGCTAGTGCGGGCTCGGGCAGGCAGCCCCAGCATTTT. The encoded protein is CSASAGSGRQPQHF.